A selection of T cell receptor beta chains follows, all from one sample in a study of PD-L1 blockade in urothelial cancer. Here immunoSEQ multiplex PCR was the method, and the copy in TCRdb shows in-frame clones only, minus some. The sample has about 44,000 clones; roughly 82% are singletons. The sample was PBMCs, taken around atezolizumab (anti-PD-L1) treatment. All receptors come from a man in his 70s with urothelial cancer. CDR3s include the opening cysteine and the closing phenylalanine or tryptophan. Each record gives: V gene, D gene, J gene, clone size, CDR3 DNA, CDR3 protein. A D gene is named only where the DNA matches it firmly. For some rows the clone size is stated as once, few or many, or as a class when expanded; others skip it.

TRBV7-3	TRBD2	TRBJ2-1	-	TGTGCCAGCAGCTCATTGACTAGCGGGAGAGGTAATGAGCAGTTCTTC	CASSSLTSGRGNEQFF
TRBV27	-	TRBJ2-1	-	TGTGCCAGCATGCAGGGGGGCTGGGACAATGAGCAGTTCTTC	CASMQGGWDNEQFF
TRBV6-7	TRBD1	TRBJ2-7	few	TGTGCCAGCAGTAACCTTGGACAGGGGACGCACGAGCAGTACTTC	CASSNLGQGTHEQYF
TRBV6-5	TRBD1	TRBJ2-1	-	TGTGCCAGCAGTTACAAGGGGGCCCAGGGCGATGAGCAGTTCTTC	CASSYKGAQGDEQFF
TRBV28	-	TRBJ2-7	-	TGTGCCAGCAGTTTAGGCGGGTTAAGCTCCTACGAGCAGTACTTC	CASSLGGLSSYEQYF
TRBV7-2	TRBD2	TRBJ2-7	-	TGTGCCAGCAGCGCCCGGACTAGCGGTGGCGAGCAGTACTTC	CASSARTSGGEQYF
TRBV4-1	TRBD2	TRBJ2-5	once	TGCGCCAGCAGCCAAGGTTCGGGTAGCGGGAGGCCCCAAGAGACCCAGTACTTC	CASSQGSGSGRPQETQYF
TRBV5-1	-	TRBJ2-5	few	TGCGCCAGCGGGGGTCAGGGGCAAGAGACCCAGTACTTC	CASGGQGQETQYF
TRBV6-6	TRBD2	TRBJ2-7	-	TGTGCCAGCAGTTACTCGATACAGCGGGAGATATACGAGCAGTACTTC	CASSYSIQREIYEQYF
TRBV29-1	-	TRBJ1-2	-	TGCAGCGTTGACTCCCCTAAAGGGAGTGGTGACTATGGCTACACCTTC	CSVDSPKGSGDYGYTF
TRBV14	-	TRBJ1-5	-	TGTGCCAGCAGCCAAGATGCAGGGCCCCAGCATTTT	CASSQDAGPQHF
TRBV5-6	-	TRBJ1-4	-	TGTGCCAGCAGCGAACAGGGTTTCGACGAAAAACTGTTTTTT	CASSEQGFDEKLFF
TRBV7-3	-	TRBJ1-1	-	TGTGCCAGCAGCTTAACGAGCTCAGGGTTCACTGAAGCTTTCTTT	CASSLTSSGFTEAFF
TRBV6-6	-	TRBJ1-2	once	TGTGCCAGCAGTGTCGAGTATGGCTACACCTTC	CASSVEYGYTF
TRBV4-2	TRBD2	TRBJ2-1	-	TGTGCCAGCAGCCAAACATCTATGGGACTAGCGGGAGAGCAGTTCTTC	CASSQTSMGLAGEQFF
TRBV19	-	TRBJ1-4	few	TGTGCCAGTAGACCAACAGGGTCAACTAATGAAAAACTGTTTTTT	CASRPTGSTNEKLFF
TRBV27	-	TRBJ1-2	few	TGTGCCAGCAGTTTTAGGGGAGGGACTAACTATGGCTACACCTTC	CASSFRGGTNYGYTF
TRBV7-8	TRBD1	TRBJ2-4	-	TGTGCCAGCAGCTCTCGGACAGGGAACATTCAGTACTTC	CASSSRTGNIQYF
TRBV28	TRBD2	TRBJ2-3	-	TGTGCCAGCAGTTTCCTGAGCGGGGGGGCCGGTATAACAGATACGCAGTATTTT	CASSFLSGGAGITDTQYF
TRBV25-1	-	TRBJ2-4	-	TGTGCCAGCAGACAGGGAGCCAAAAACATTCAGTACTTC	CASRQGAKNIQYF
TRBV5-4	-	TRBJ2-7	-	TGTGCCAGCAGCTTGGATCCTAGCTCCTACGAGCAGTACTTC	CASSLDPSSYEQYF
TRBV27	TRBD2	TRBJ2-3	-	TGTGCCAGCAGTTTAGGGCCAGCGGGGGCCTACACAGATACGCAGTATTTT	CASSLGPAGAYTDTQYF
TRBV19	TRBD1	TRBJ1-1	-	TGTGCCAGTAGTGTACACATAGGGGGCCGGGGCACTGAAGCTTTCTTT	CASSVHIGGRGTEAFF
TRBV7-2	TRBD1	TRBJ1-3	-	TGTGCCAGTGGACAGGGGGCCTCTGGAAACACCATATATTTT	CASGQGASGNTIYF
TRBV30	TRBD2	TRBJ2-1	-	TGTGCCTGGAGTGTACAGCGGGGGGGGCTGCAGTTCTTC	CAWSVQRGGLQFF
TRBV6-1	TRBD1	TRBJ2-2	-	TGTGCCAGCAGTCCCGGGACAGACACCGGGGAGCTGTTTTTT	CASSPGTDTGELFF
TRBV5-1	-	TRBJ2-5	-	TGCGCCAGCAGGGAAGGTCCCACAGAGGGAGAGACCCAGTACTTC	CASREGPTEGETQYF
TRBV6-1	TRBD1	TRBJ2-1	-	TGTGCCAGCAGTGAATGGGGACAGGGGGCGCTCAATGAGCAGTTCTTC	CASSEWGQGALNEQFF
TRBV29-1	-	TRBJ1-2	-	TGCAGCGTTGCACAACGGGACACCTATGGCTACACCTTC	CSVAQRDTYGYTF
TRBV10-3	-	TRBJ1-2	-	TGTGCCATCAGTGAGTCGGATCCAGGGGCAAATGGCTACACCTTC	CAISESDPGANGYTF
TRBV5-1	TRBD2	TRBJ2-7	-	TGCGCCAGTCGAATGGGACTAGGGGAGGGCGAGCAGTACTTC	CASRMGLGEGEQYF
TRBV2	-	TRBJ2-1	-	TGTGCCAGCAGTGGCGGACAGAGGCAGTTCTTC	CASSGGQRQFF
TRBV5-1	-	TRBJ1-1	-	TGCGCCAGCAGCTCAGGGAGGGAGACGAACACTGAAGCTTTCTTT	CASSSGRETNTEAFF
TRBV19	-	TRBJ1-2	-	TGTGCCAGTAGTACAAACCTCCCGACAGGATACTATGGCTACACCTTC	CASSTNLPTGYYGYTF
TRBV27	-	TRBJ2-7	-	TGTGCCAGCAGAAGCTTAGAGGGAGGTGGTTACGAGCAGTACTTC	CASRSLEGGGYEQYF
TRBV10-3	-	TRBJ1-6	-	TGTGCCATCAGTGAGTCTTTATCAGGGGTTAATTCACCCCTCCACTTT	CAISESLSGVNSPLHF
TRBV7-2	-	TRBJ1-3	-	TGTGCCAGCACCCTACAGATTACAACTGGAAACACCATATATTTT	CASTLQITTGNTIYF
TRBV9	TRBD1	TRBJ2-5	-	TGTGCCAGCAGCGGAAACTCGGGACAGGGTCTCCGCGTCGACCAAGAGACCCAGTACTTC	CASSGNSGQGLRVDQETQYF
TRBV28	TRBD1	TRBJ1-4	-	TGTGCCAGCGGAAGCGAGACAGGGGGCAAAAAACTGTTTTTT	CASGSETGGKKLFF
TRBV5-5	-	TRBJ1-2	-	TGTGCCAGCAGCTTGGAGCAGGCGCTTGGCTACACCTTC	CASSLEQALGYTF
TRBV11-3	TRBD1	TRBJ2-1	-	TGTGCCAGCAGCTCCCCCCGACAGGGGAATGAGCAGTTCTTC	CASSSPRQGNEQFF
TRBV7-2	-	TRBJ2-7	-	TGTGCCAGCAGCTTAGAGACGGGGCGGGAAAACCCCTACGAGCAGTACTTC	CASSLETGRENPYEQYF
TRBV2	-	TRBJ1-4	-	TGTGCCAGCAGATGGGGGTCCAGGGCGGGGAATGAAAAACTGTTTTTT	CASRWGSRAGNEKLFF
TRBV7-3	-	TRBJ1-6	once	TGTGCCAGCAGCTTCGACAGGAACTTTAATTCACCCCTCCACTTT	CASSFDRNFNSPLHF
TRBV2	-	TRBJ1-5	-	TGTGCCAGCAGTGAAGGGCGGAGGCCCAATCAGCCCCAGCATTTT	CASSEGRRPNQPQHF
TRBV19	TRBD2	TRBJ2-7	-	TGTGCCAGTAGTAAGAGGACGGGAGGGACTAGCGGGAGGAATCTCGACGAGCAGTACTTC	CASSKRTGGTSGRNLDEQYF
TRBV5-4	-	TRBJ1-6	-	TGTGCCAGCAGCTTGGGGGCGACCCTCCACTTT	CASSLGATLHF
TRBV19	-	TRBJ2-1	-	TGTGCCAGTAGAACCGGTTGGGCTGGGTCCAATGAGCAGTTCTTC	CASRTGWAGSNEQFF